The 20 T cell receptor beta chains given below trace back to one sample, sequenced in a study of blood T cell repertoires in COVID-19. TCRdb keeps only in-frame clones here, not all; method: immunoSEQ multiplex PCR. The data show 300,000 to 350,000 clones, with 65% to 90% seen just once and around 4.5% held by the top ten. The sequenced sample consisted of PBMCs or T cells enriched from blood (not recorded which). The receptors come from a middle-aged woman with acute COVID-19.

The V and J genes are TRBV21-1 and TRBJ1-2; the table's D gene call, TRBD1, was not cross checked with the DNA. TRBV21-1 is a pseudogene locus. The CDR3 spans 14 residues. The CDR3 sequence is CASSNQTGNYGYTF. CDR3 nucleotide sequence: TGTGCCAGCAGCAATCAGACAGGGAACTATGGCTACACCTTC.

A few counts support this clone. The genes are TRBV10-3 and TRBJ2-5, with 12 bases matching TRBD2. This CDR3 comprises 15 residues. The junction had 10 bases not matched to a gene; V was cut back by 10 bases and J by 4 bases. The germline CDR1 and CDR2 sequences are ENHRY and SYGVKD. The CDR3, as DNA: TGTGCCACCACGACTAGCGGGAGAGTAGGAGAGACCCAGTACTTC. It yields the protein CATTTSGRVGETQYF.

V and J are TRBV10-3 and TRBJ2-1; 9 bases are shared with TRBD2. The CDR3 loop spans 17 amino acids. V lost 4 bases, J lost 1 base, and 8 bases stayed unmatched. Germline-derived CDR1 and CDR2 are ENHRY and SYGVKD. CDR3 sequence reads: CAISVHSGGSSYNEQFF. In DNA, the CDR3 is TGTGCCATCAGTGTACACAGCGGGGGGTCGTCCTACAATGAGCAGTTCTTC.

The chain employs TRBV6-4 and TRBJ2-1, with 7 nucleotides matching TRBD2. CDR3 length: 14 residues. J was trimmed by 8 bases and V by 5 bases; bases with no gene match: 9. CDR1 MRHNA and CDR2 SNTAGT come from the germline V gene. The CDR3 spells CASSSGAEAHEQFF. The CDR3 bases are TGTGCCAGCAGTAGCGGGGCAGAGGCCCATGAGCAGTTCTTC.

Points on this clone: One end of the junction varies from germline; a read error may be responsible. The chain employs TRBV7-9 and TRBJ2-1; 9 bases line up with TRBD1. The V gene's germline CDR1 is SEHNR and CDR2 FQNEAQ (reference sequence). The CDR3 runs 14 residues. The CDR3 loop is CASSLGQGLFNPIF. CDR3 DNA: TGTGCCAGCAGCTTGGGACAGGGTTTGTTCAATCCGATCTTC.

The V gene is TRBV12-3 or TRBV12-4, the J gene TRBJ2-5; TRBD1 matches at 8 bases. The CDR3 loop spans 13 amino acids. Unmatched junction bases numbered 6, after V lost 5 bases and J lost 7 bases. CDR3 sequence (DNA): TGTGCCAGCAGTCAGGGGGCGAGTGGGACCCAGTACTTC. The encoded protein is CASSQGASGTQYF.

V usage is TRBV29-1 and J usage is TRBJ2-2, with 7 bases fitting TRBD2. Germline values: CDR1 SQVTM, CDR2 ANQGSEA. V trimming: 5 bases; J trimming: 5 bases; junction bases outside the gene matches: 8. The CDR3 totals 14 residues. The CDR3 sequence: CSVRGGSETGELFF. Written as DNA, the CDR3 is TGCAGCGTTCGTGGCGGGAGTGAGACCGGGGAGCTGTTTTTT.

The CDR3 DNA reads TGTGCCAGCTTCGTGGACAGGGTCGTGAGTTATGAGCAGTTCTTC. This encodes CASFVDRVVSYEQFF. V gene TRBV18 combines with J gene TRBJ2-1, with 8 bases fitting TRBD1. This CDR3 comprises 15 residues. With V trimmed by 7 bases and J by 8 bases, 13 bases remained unmatched. Germline values: CDR1 KGHSH, CDR2 LQKENI.

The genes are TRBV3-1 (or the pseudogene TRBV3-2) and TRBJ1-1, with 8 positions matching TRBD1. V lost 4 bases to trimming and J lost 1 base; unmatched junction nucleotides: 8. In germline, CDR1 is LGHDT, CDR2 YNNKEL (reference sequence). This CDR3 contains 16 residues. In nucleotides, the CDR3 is TGTGCCAGCAGCCCCCGACAGGGGTTGTCGAACACTGAAGCTTTCTTT. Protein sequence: CASSPRQGLSNTEAFF.

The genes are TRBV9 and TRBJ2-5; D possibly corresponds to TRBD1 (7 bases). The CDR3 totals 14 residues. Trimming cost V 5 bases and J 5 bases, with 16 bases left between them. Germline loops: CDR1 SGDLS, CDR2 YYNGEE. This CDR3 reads CASSAGGMGETQYF. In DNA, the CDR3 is TGTGCCAGCAGTGCAGGGGGGATGGGGGAGACCCAGTACTTC.

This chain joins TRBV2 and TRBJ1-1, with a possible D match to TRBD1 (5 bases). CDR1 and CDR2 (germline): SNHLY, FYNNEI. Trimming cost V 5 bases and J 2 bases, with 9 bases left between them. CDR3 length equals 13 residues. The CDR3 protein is CASSTQGNTEAFF. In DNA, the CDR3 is TGTGCCAGCAGTACCCAGGGCAACACTGAAGCTTTCTTT. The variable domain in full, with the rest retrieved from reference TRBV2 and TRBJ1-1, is EPEVTQTPSHQVTQMGQEVILRCVPISNHLYFYWYRQILGQKVEFLVSFYNNEISEKSEIFDDQFSVERPDGSNFTLKIRSTKLEDSAMYFCASSTQGNTEAFFGQGTRLTVV.

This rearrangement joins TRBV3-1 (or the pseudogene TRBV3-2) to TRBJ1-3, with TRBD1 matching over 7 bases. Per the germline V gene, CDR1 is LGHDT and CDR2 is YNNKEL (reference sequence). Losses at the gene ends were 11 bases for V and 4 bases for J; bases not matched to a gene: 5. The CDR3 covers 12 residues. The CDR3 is CASRDSGNTIYF. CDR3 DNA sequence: TGTGCCTCCCGGGACAGCGGAAACACCATATATTTT.

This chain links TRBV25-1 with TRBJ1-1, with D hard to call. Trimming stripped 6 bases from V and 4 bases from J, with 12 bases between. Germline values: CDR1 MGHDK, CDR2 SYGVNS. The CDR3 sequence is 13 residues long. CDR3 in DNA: TGTGCCAGCAGGGGGATCGGACTCACTGAAGCTTTCTTT. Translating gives CASRGIGLTEAFF.

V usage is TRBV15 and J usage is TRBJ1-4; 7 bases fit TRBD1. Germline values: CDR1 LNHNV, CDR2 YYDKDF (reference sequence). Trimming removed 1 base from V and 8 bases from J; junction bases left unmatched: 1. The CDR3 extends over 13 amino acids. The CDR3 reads CATSRGGQEKLFF. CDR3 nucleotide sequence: TGTGCCACCAGCAGAGGGGGACAGGAAAAACTGTTTTTT. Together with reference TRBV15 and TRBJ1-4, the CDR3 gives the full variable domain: DAMVIQNPRYQVTQFGKPVTLSCSQTLNHNVMYWYQQKSSQAPKLLFHYYDKDFNNEADTPDNFQSRRPNTSFCFLDIRSPGLGDTAMYLCATSRGGQEKLFFGSGTQLSVL.

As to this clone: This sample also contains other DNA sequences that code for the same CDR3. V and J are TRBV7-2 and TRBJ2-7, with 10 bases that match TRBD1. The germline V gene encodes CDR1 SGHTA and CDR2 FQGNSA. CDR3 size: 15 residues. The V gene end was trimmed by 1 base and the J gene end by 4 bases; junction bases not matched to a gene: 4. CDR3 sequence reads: CASSLVGQGDYEQYF. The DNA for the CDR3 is TGTGCCAGCAGCTTAGTAGGACAGGGGGATTACGAGCAGTACTTC.

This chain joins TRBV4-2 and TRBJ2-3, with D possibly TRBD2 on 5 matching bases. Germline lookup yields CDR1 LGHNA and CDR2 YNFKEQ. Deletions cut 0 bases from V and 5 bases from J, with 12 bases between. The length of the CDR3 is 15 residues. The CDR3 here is CASSQDDTSLDTQYF. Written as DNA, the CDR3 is TGTGCCAGCAGCCAAGATGACACTAGTTTAGATACGCAGTATTTT.

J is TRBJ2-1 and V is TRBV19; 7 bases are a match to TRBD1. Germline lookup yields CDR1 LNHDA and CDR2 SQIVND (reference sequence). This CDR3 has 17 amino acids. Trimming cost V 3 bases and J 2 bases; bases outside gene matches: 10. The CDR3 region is CASSIKPRDSTYNEQFF. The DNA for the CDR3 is TGTGCCAGTAGTATTAAACCCCGGGACAGCACCTACAATGAGCAGTTCTTC.

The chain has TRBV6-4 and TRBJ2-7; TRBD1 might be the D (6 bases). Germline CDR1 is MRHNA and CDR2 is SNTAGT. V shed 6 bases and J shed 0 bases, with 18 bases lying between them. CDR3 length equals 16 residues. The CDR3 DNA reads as TGTGCCAGCAGCGATAGGACAGCCGAGAGCTCCTACGAGCAGTACTTC. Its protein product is CASSDRTAESSYEQYF.

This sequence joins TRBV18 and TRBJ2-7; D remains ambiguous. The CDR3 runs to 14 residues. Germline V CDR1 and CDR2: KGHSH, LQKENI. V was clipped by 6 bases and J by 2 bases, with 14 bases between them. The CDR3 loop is CASSPRRHTYEQYF. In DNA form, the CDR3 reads TGTGCCAGCTCCCCTCGACGACATACCTACGAGCAGTACTTC.

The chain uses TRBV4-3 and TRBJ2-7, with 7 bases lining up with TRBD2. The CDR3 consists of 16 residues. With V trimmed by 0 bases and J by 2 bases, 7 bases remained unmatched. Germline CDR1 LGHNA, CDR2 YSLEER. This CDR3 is CASSQEYRGRAYEQYF. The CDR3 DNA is TGCGCCAGCAGCCAAGAGTACAGAGGGAGGGCCTACGAGCAGTACTTC.